This is a list of T cell receptor beta chains from one sample in a study of early T cells in non-severe SARS-CoV-2 infection. Each CDR3 protein gets one entry after TCRdb re-called the 5' RACE reads with MiXCR. Among 100,000 to 150,000 distinct CDR3 sequences listed, about 15% were seen once. Input material: whole blood. The receptors shown here come from an adult who was a healthcare worker with PCR-confirmed SARS-CoV-2 infection or an uninfected control (not recorded which). Both conserved end residues are part of each CDR3. A D gene is named only where the DNA matches it firmly. Size is omitted from some rows. Given values are once, few, many or a class for expanded clones.

clone_size: NA; v_call: TRBV19; j_call: TRBJ1-2; d_call: NA; cdr3_nt: TGTGCCAGTATCCCGACAGGCCCCATGGTAGACGGCTACACCTTC; cdr3_aa: CASIPTGPMVDGYTF
clone_size: few; v_call: TRBV12-2; j_call: TRBJ1-1; d_call: NA; cdr3_nt: TGTGCAAGTCGCCCAGGATACCTAGAGGCCAGGGGGCTACTGGAGACTGAAGCTTTCTTT; cdr3_aa: CASRPGYLEARGLLETEAFF
clone_size: NA; v_call: TRBV28; j_call: TRBJ1-4; d_call: NA; cdr3_nt: TGTGCCAGCAGTTCAGAGGGGTCAACTAATGAAAAACTGTTTTTT; cdr3_aa: CASSSEGSTNEKLFF
clone_size: NA; v_call: TRBV19; j_call: TRBJ1-5; d_call: NA; cdr3_nt: TGTGCCTCCGGCGGGGTTGGGGATCAGCCCCAGCATTTT; cdr3_aa: CASGGVGDQPQHF
clone_size: many; v_call: TRBV20-1; j_call: TRBJ2-3; d_call: NA; cdr3_nt: TGCAGTGCCCCTGGGACTTTCAAGGGCACAGATACGCAGTATTTT; cdr3_aa: CSAPGTFKGTDTQYF
clone_size: NA; v_call: TRBV4-2; j_call: TRBJ2-2; d_call: NA; cdr3_nt: TGTGCCAGCAGTCCTTTGAGGGAGACCGGGGAGCTGTTTTTT; cdr3_aa: CASSPLRETGELFF
clone_size: few; v_call: TRBV7-6; j_call: TRBJ2-1; d_call: NA; cdr3_nt: TGTGCCAGCAGCTTAGGGGGACGGCACAATGAGCAGTTCTTC; cdr3_aa: CASSLGGRHNEQFF
clone_size: once; v_call: TRBV7-9; j_call: TRBJ2-6; d_call: NA; cdr3_nt: TGTACCAGCAGGTCTCCAGGCGGGGCCAACGTCCTGACTTTC; cdr3_aa: CTSRSPGGANVLTF
clone_size: NA; v_call: TRBV12-3/TRBV12-4; j_call: TRBJ2-7; d_call: NA; cdr3_nt: TGTGCCAGCAGTCGAGTACGGGAGCAGTACTTC; cdr3_aa: CASSRVREQYF
clone_size: few; v_call: TRBV13; j_call: TRBJ2-7; d_call: TRBD1; cdr3_nt: TGTGCCAGTGGGACAGTTAACCACGAGCAGTACTTC; cdr3_aa: CASGTVNHEQYF
clone_size: NA; v_call: TRBV2; j_call: TRBJ1-2; d_call: NA; cdr3_nt: TGTGCCAGCAGTGCCCTGACGGCGAACTATGGCTACACCTTC; cdr3_aa: CASSALTANYGYTF
clone_size: few; v_call: TRBV29-1; j_call: TRBJ1-1; d_call: NA; cdr3_nt: TGCAGCCCCCGAGTCCTGAACACTGAAGCTTTCTTT; cdr3_aa: CSPRVLNTEAFF
clone_size: NA; v_call: TRBV5-6; j_call: TRBJ1-3; d_call: NA; cdr3_nt: TGTGCCAGCAGCTGGGGGTCCGGCTTCTCTGGAAACGCCATATATTTT; cdr3_aa: CASSWGSGFSGNAIYF
clone_size: NA; v_call: TRBV29-1; j_call: TRBJ2-2; d_call: NA; cdr3_nt: TGCAGCGGGGGGGACGGGGAGCTGTTTTTT; cdr3_aa: CSGGDGELFF
clone_size: NA; v_call: TRBV2; j_call: TRBJ1-2; d_call: NA; cdr3_nt: TGTGCCTCCCGAGATCCGGGAGGCTACACCTTC; cdr3_aa: CASRDPGGYTF
clone_size: NA; v_call: TRBV29-1; j_call: TRBJ1-1; d_call: NA; cdr3_nt: TGCAGCGTTGTCAGGGCCACTGAAGCTTTCTTT; cdr3_aa: CSVVRATEAFF
clone_size: NA; v_call: TRBV2; j_call: TRBJ1-1; d_call: TRBD1; cdr3_nt: TGTGCCAGCAGGAGGGACAGCCCGAGTGGCACTGAAGCTTTCTTT; cdr3_aa: CASRRDSPSGTEAFF
clone_size: many; v_call: TRBV12-3/TRBV12-4; j_call: TRBJ1-2; d_call: NA; cdr3_nt: TGTGCCAGCAGTCGGGACGGCTCCTATGGCTACACCTTC; cdr3_aa: CASSRDGSYGYTF
clone_size: few; v_call: TRBV27; j_call: TRBJ2-1; d_call: NA; cdr3_nt: TGTGCCAGCAGTATCCGACAAGGTTGGGATGAGCAGTTCTTC; cdr3_aa: CASSIRQGWDEQFF
clone_size: few; v_call: TRBV20-1; j_call: TRBJ2-7; d_call: NA; cdr3_nt: TGCAGTGCCACAAGGTCCGGGTCTCTCTACGAGCAGTACTTC; cdr3_aa: CSATRSGSLYEQYF
clone_size: NA; v_call: TRBV29-1; j_call: TRBJ2-3; d_call: TRBD2; cdr3_nt: TGCAGCGTTATAGCGGGGAGGAGAGATACGCAGTATTTT; cdr3_aa: CSVIAGRRDTQYF
clone_size: many; v_call: TRBV7-9; j_call: TRBJ1-2; d_call: NA; cdr3_nt: TGTGCCAGCAGCCCCGACTGGGGTAGGCATGGCTACACCTTC; cdr3_aa: CASSPDWGRHGYTF